These 9 T cell receptor beta chains originate from one sample sequenced in a study of cytomegalovirus exposure and HLA in healthy donors. The table came from immunoSEQ multiplex PCR; TCRdb's copy has only in-frame clones and leaves some out. The table shows about 140,000 clones, with about 90% occurring only once. Sequencing was performed on PBMCs. The source of these receptors is a man aged 18 to 29 in good health and CMV-seronegative.

This chain uses TRBV5-1 with TRBJ2-7; maybe TRBD1 (6 bases). Trimming removed 4 bases from V and 7 bases from J, with 12 bases in between. Germline V gene data show CDR1 as SGHRS and CDR2 as YFSETQ. This CDR3 has 12 amino acids. The chain's CDR3 is CASSPQGWEQYF. As DNA, the CDR3 is TGCGCCAGCAGCCCACAGGGTTGGGAGCAGTACTTC.

This chain uses TRBV27 with TRBJ1-1; TRBD1 matches at 9 bases. J was trimmed by 11 bases and V by 6 bases; bases with no gene match: 13. The CDR3 contains 14 residues. From germline, CDR1 is MNHEY and CDR2 SMNVEV (reference sequence). This chain's CDR3 is CASSQTGGPLPAFF. The CDR3 DNA sequence: TGTGCCAGCAGCCAAACAGGGGGCCCACTCCCGGCTTTCTTT.

The V call is TRBV7-8, the J call TRBJ2-5; 8 positions match TRBD1. V was pared by 1 base and J by 7 bases, with 5 bases of the junction left unmatched. The CDR3 length is 14 residues. The germline gives CDR1 SGHVS, CDR2 FQNEAQ. CDR3 amino acids: CASSLGPTGGTQYF. CDR3 coding DNA: TGTGCCAGCAGCTTAGGACCTACAGGGGGGACCCAGTACTTC.

The chain couples TRBV4-3 to TRBJ2-7; D not certain. The CDR3 is made up of 15 amino acids. Per germline, CDR1 LGHNA and CDR2 YSLEER. The V gene lost 0 bases and the J gene lost 3 bases, with 12 bases spanning the gap. For the CDR3, the DNA is TGCGCCAGCAGCCAAGATATTACTATTGGCTACGAGCAGTACTTC. Its protein product is CASSQDITIGYEQYF.

The CDR3 sequence: CASSLGGTSNEQYF. Here the CDR3 DNA reads TGTGCCAGCAGCTTGGGGGGAACTAGCAACGAGCAGTACTTC. The chain links TRBV5-4 to TRBJ2-7, with D possibly TRBD2 on 6 matching bases. Per germline, CDR1 SGHNT and CDR2 YYREEE (reference sequence). The ends were cut back, 0 bases at V and 5 bases at J, with 12 bases in the middle. There are 14 residues in the CDR3.

The count of this clone is one. The V gene is TRBV27, the J gene TRBJ2-1; D not certain. The CDR3 has 13 amino acids. Germline CDR1 reads MNHEY; CDR2 reads SMNVEV (reference sequence). Trimming pared 0 bases from V and 6 bases from J, leaving 6 bases between. The CDR3: CASSLSSRNEQFF. Here the CDR3 DNA reads TGTGCCAGCAGTTTATCGAGCCGCAATGAGCAGTTCTTC.

The rearrangement uses TRBV5-1 and TRBJ2-6, with D tentatively TRBD2 (5 bases). This CDR3 has 16 amino acids. V lost 0 bases to trimming and J lost 1 base, with 8 bases between them. Germline V gene sequence: CDR1 SGHRS, CDR2 YFSETQ. The CDR3: CASSLAPGSGANVLTF. For the CDR3, the DNA is TGCGCCAGCAGCTTGGCCCCGGGGTCTGGGGCCAACGTCCTGACTTTC.

The genes are TRBV5-1 and TRBJ1-1; possibly TRBD1 for D (5 bases). The CDR3 covers 17 residues. Germline loops: CDR1 SGHRS, CDR2 YFSETQ. Between the trimmed V and J ends, which lost 2 bases and 3 bases, there was a span of 20 bases. In DNA, the CDR3 is TGCGCCAGCAGCTTACGGTTCGGGGAGGGGTCGGACACTGAAGCTTTCTTT. Its protein product is CASSLRFGEGSDTEAFF.

J is TRBJ1-2 and V is TRBV19, with 7 bases matching TRBD1. The CDR3 length is 15 residues. Trimming took 0 bases from V and 5 from J; bases not matched to a gene: 6. Germline V gene sequence: CDR1 LNHDA, CDR2 SQIVND (reference sequence). CDR3 sequence reads: CASSIEEGGWYGYTF. The CDR3, as DNA: TGTGCCAGTAGTATAGAAGAAGGGGGCTGGTATGGCTACACCTTC.